Shown below are 6 T cell receptor beta chains from a single sample sequenced in a study of T cell repertoires in cytomegalovirus infection. TCRdb re-called the reads with MiXCR, one entry per CDR3 protein. In the table there are almost 300,000 distinct CDR3 sequences, 9.6% of which are singletons. Sequenced material: PBMCs. The source is a human donor in good health (CMV status not recorded). Some clones in this sample may be carry-over from other donors' samples.

This clonotype showed up many times. This chain joins TRBV4-2 and TRBJ2-1; TRBD2 aligns across 11 bases. The CDR3 has 16 amino acids. Germline assignment: CDR1 LGHNA and CDR2 YNFKEQ. The junction had 3 bases not matched to a gene; V was cut back by 1 base and J by 4 bases. CDR3 sequence reads: CASSQGTSGQYNEQFF. In DNA form, the CDR3 reads TGTGCCAGCAGCCAAGGGACTAGCGGGCAGTACAATGAGCAGTTCTTC.

This clonotype was observed many times. The chain joins TRBV20-1 to TRBJ2-3; D not certain. The germline V gene has CDR1 DFQATT and CDR2 SNEGSKA (reference sequence). The V end lost 3 bases, the J end lost 1 base, and 8 bases lay between the germline ends. The CDR3 has 13 residues. CDR3 amino acids: CSASQRGTDTQYF. DNA of the CDR3: TGCAGTGCTAGTCAGCGTGGCACAGATACGCAGTATTTT.

The sample holds many counts of this clonotype. The chain carries TRBV20-1 and TRBJ1-5; 7 nucleotides align to TRBD1. Germline V lookup: CDR1 DFQATT, CDR2 SNEGSKA (reference sequence). J lost 5 bases, V lost 1 base, and 11 bases had no gene match. CDR3 length equals 16 residues. The CDR3 sequence is CSARADGQAFDQPQHF. The CDR3 DNA sequence: TGCAGTGCTAGAGCCGACGGACAGGCCTTCGATCAGCCCCAGCATTTT.

The J gene is TRBJ1-5, the V gene TRBV2; TRBD1 might be the D (6 bases). Germline CDR1 reads SNHLY; CDR2 reads FYNNEI. The CDR3 contains 14 residues. Trimming took 7 bases from V and 3 from J, leaving 13 bases between them. The DNA of the CDR3 is TGTGCCAGCACTATCAACAGGGTCAATCAGCCCCAGCATTTT. This translates into CASTINRVNQPQHF.

J is TRBJ1-3 and V is TRBV10-3; D is unclear. The CDR3 totals 13 residues. V was pared by 5 bases and J by 4 bases, with 9 bases between. The germline CDR1 and CDR2 sequences are ENHRY and SYGVKD. CDR3 nucleotide sequence: TGTGCCATCAGTCGAAGAGAAGGAAACACCATATATTTT. It is translated as CAISRREGNTIYF.

On this clonotype: This may stem from a read error, because a much larger clone lies one nucleotide away. The chain joins TRBV10-3 to TRBJ2-1, with D possibly TRBD2 on 5 matching bases. The CDR3 totals 14 residues. Looked up from germline, CDR1 is ENHRY and CDR2 is SYGVKD. Trimming left V 4 bases short and J 10 bases short, with 17 bases between. The CDR3 DNA reads TGTGCCATCAGTGGTACGGGGAACCCAAAAGAGCAGTTCTTC. Its protein product is CAISGTGNPKEQFF.